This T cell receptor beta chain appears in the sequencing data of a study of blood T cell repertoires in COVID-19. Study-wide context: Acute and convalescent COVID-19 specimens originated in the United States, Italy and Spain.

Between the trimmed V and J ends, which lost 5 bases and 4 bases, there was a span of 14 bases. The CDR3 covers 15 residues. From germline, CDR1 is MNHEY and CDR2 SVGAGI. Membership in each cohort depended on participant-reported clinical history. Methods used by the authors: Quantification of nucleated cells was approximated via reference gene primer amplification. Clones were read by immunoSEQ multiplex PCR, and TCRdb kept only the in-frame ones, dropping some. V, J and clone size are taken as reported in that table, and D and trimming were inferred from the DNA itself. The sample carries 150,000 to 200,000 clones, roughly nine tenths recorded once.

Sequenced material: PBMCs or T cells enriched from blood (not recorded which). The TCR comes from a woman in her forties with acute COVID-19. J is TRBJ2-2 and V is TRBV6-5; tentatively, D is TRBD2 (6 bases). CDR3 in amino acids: CASSRPGGGTGELFF. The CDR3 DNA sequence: TGTGCCAGCAGTCGTCCCGGGGGTGGCACCGGGGAGCTGTTTTTT.